The next 19 T cell receptor beta chains were all read from a single sample in a study of OX40 agonist ivuxolimab in advanced cancers. Using immunoSEQ multiplex PCR, the repertoire was profiled, and TCRdb retains in-frame clones only, with some absent. The repertoire holds around 66,000 clones, approximately 78% seen once, with more than 6.5% in the top ten. Sequenced here: CD4+ or CD8+ T cells sorted from blood, sampled in a trial of the OX40 agonist ivuxolimab. Every receptor here comes from an adult with an advanced solid tumor such as melanoma, head and neck, liver or kidney cancer.

The V and J genes are TRBV27 and TRBJ1-2, with TRBD1 as a possible D gene (6 bases). Trimming took 8 bases from V and 4 from J, leaving 23 bases between them. This CDR3 contains 16 residues. Germline values: CDR1 MNHEY, CDR2 SMNVEV (reference sequence). CDR3 DNA: TGTGCCAGCCGGAGAGGGGGAGATAATTGGTTCTATGGCTACACCTTC. It yields the protein CASRRGGDNWFYGYTF.

The rearrangement links TRBV6-6 to TRBJ1-3; TRBD1 is a possible D gene (6 bases). Trimming stripped 8 bases from V and 4 bases from J, with 12 bases between. The CDR3 has 13 residues. Looked up from germline, CDR1 is MNHNY and CDR2 is SVGAGI (reference sequence). In nucleotides, the CDR3 is TGTGCCAGCCGTTCGGGACAAGGAAACACCATATATTTT. It codes for CASRSGQGNTIYF.

This clone was detected a few times. This chain joins TRBV28 and TRBJ2-7, with D unclear. V lost 2 bases, J lost 0 bases, and 5 bases lay in between. The CDR3 is made up of 13 amino acids. CDR1 and CDR2 (germline): MDHEN, SYDVKM. The DNA of the CDR3 is TGTGCCAGCAGTTTACACAGCTCCTACGAGCAGTACTTC. It translates to CASSLHSSYEQYF.

The rearrangement links TRBV21-1 to TRBJ1-6. TRBV21-1 is a listed pseudogene. This CDR3 region has 17 residues. CDR3 coding DNA: TGTGCCAGCAGCAACCCCGGGGAGAGCTTCTATAATTCACCCCTCCACTTT. Its protein is CASSNPGESFYNSPLHF.

V and J are TRBV6-6 and TRBJ2-5; possible D gene TRBD2, 5 bases. The ends were cut back, 3 bases at V and 4 bases at J, with 15 bases in the middle. CDR3 length equals 15 residues. Germline V gene sequence: CDR1 MNHNY, CDR2 SVGAGI (reference sequence). In DNA form, the CDR3 reads TGTGCCAGCAGTTATCTCCCCGGGCGGGCAGAGACCCAGTACTTC. Translation: CASSYLPGRAETQYF.

This clone has just one count. This chain links TRBV19 with TRBJ2-5; TRBD1 might be the D (6 bases). The ends were cut back, 10 bases at V and 9 bases at J, with 24 bases in the middle. CDR3 length: 14 amino acids. The germline gives CDR1 LNHDA, CDR2 SQIVND (reference sequence). The CDR3 spells CATQIGRGRGAQYF. In nucleotides, the CDR3 is TGTGCCACCCAGATCGGCAGGGGCCGAGGGGCCCAGTACTTC.

Worth noting for this clone: This same CDR3 is encoded by further DNA sequences in the sample. The chain carries TRBV5-5 and TRBJ2-7; TRBD2 matches 9 bases. The length of the CDR3 is 14 residues. Germline CDR1 SGHKS, CDR2 YYEKEE (reference sequence). Trimming cost V 2 bases and J 2 bases; bases outside gene matches: 2. The CDR3 sequence is CASSFAGGPYEQYF. Here the CDR3 DNA reads TGTGCCAGCAGCTTCGCGGGGGGGCCCTACGAGCAGTACTTC.

The chain links TRBV5-1 to TRBJ2-1; 9 bases match TRBD2. Germline V gene lookup returns CDR1 SGHRS and CDR2 YFSETQ. Trimming took 5 bases from V and 0 from J; bases not matched to a gene: 6. The CDR3 is 16 residues long. The CDR3 reads CASRISGGTSYNEQFF. In DNA, the CDR3 is TGCGCCAGCAGGATCAGCGGGGGGACCTCCTACAATGAGCAGTTCTTC.

V and J are TRBV28 and TRBJ1-1, with D hard to call. This CDR3 comprises 14 residues. Germline CDR1 reads MDHEN; CDR2 reads SYDVKM. The ends were cut back, 5 bases at V and 6 bases at J, with 16 bases in the middle. The CDR3 reads CASSPLFEDSEAFF. In DNA form, the CDR3 reads TGTGCCAGCAGTCCCCTGTTCGAAGATTCTGAAGCTTTCTTT.

This chain connects TRBV11-3 to TRBJ2-7; maybe TRBD1 (6 bases). V was shortened by 5 bases and J by 8 bases, with 13 bases between the two germline ends. The CDR3 is made up of 12 amino acids. The germline gives CDR1 SGHNT, CDR2 YENEEA. In DNA form, the CDR3 reads TGTGCCAGCAGCCACCCGACAGGAAAGCAGTACTTC. Translated: CASSHPTGKQYF.

This sequence joins TRBV5-1 and TRBJ2-3; D is perhaps TRBD1 (6 bases). The CDR3 runs to 14 residues. Deletions cut 0 bases from V and 3 bases from J, with 8 bases between. Germline assignment: CDR1 SGHRS and CDR2 YFSETQ. The DNA for the CDR3 is TGCGCCAGCAGCTTGGCGGACAGAACAGATACGCAGTATTTT. It yields the protein CASSLADRTDTQYF.

The chain recombines TRBV5-1 with TRBJ1-5; D not resolved. The germline gives CDR1 SGHRS, CDR2 YFSETQ. The V gene lost 1 base and the J gene lost 3 bases, with 11 bases spanning the gap. This CDR3 contains 15 residues. The CDR3 nucleotides read TGCGCCAGCAGCTTGTCAGGAGTCCCCAATCAGCCCCAGCATTTT. Translating it yields CASSLSGVPNQPQHF.

The chain couples TRBV6-1 to TRBJ2-1; D perhaps matches TRBD1 (7 bases). Trimming shortened V by 3 bases and J by 9 bases, and 18 bases separated the two germline ends. The germline V gene has CDR1 MNHNS and CDR2 SASEGT. The CDR3 is 15 amino acids. The CDR3 protein is CASSDRRGLTVEQFF. The CDR3 DNA sequence: TGTGCCAGCAGTGATAGGAGGGGGCTTACAGTTGAGCAGTTCTTC.

The chain links TRBV9 to TRBJ1-5; D call uncertain. In germline, CDR1 is SGDLS, CDR2 YYNGEE. The CDR3 length is 14 residues. V gave up 4 bases and J gave up 2 bases, with 10 bases separating them. As DNA, the CDR3 is TGTGCCAGCAGCCCGGGTCGCGGCAATCAGCCCCAGCATTTT. Its translation: CASSPGRGNQPQHF.

This chain joins TRBV6-5 and TRBJ2-1; TRBD1 matches at 8 bases. The CDR3 sequence is 15 residues long. V shed 5 bases and J 6 bases; nucleotides not matched to a gene: 9. Germline CDR1 reads MNHEY; CDR2 reads SVGAGI. The CDR3 sequence is CASSLDRGRINEQFF. DNA for the CDR3: TGTGCCAGCAGTCTCGACAGGGGCCGCATCAATGAGCAGTTCTTC.

For this clone: This same CDR3 is encoded by further DNA sequences in the sample. The chain recombines TRBV6-4 with TRBJ1-1; D unresolved. V lost 0 bases to trimming and J lost 5 bases, with 10 bases between them. The CDR3 contains 14 residues. CDR1 and CDR2 (germline): MRHNA, SNTAGT. In nucleotides, the CDR3 is TGTGCCAGCAGTGACTCGGACCGCGGGACTGAAGCTTTCTTT. Translating gives CASSDSDRGTEAFF.

The chain has TRBV28 and TRBJ2-7, with D possibly matching TRBD2 (6 bases). The CDR3 contains 15 residues. Per the germline V gene, CDR1 is MDHEN and CDR2 is SYDVKM. The V end lost 5 bases, the J end lost 2 bases, and 16 bases lay between the germline ends. CDR3 protein: CASSPRGKGTYEQYF. DNA for the CDR3: TGTGCCAGCAGTCCGCGGGGAAAGGGTACCTACGAGCAGTACTTC.

V is TRBV5-4 and J is TRBJ2-7; D is possibly TRBD2 (5 bases). Trimming removed 4 bases at V and 6 bases at J, with 20 bases between. CDR3 length: 15 residues. CDR1 is SGHNT, CDR2 YYREEE, per germline (reference sequence). The CDR3 DNA follows: TGTGCCAGCAGCCCTTCCGGACGGGTTCGGGGCGAGCAGTACTTC. Translated: CASSPSGRVRGEQYF. The whole variable domain, filled in from reference TRBV5-4 and TRBJ2-7, reads ETGVTQSPTHLIKTRGQQVTLRCSSQSGHNTVSWYQQALGQGPQFIFQYYREEENGRGNFPPRFSGLQFPNYSSELNVNALELDDSALYLCASSPSGRVRGEQYFGPGTRLTVT.

V gene TRBV28 combines with J gene TRBJ2-7; D not resolved. The V gene lost 6 bases and the J gene lost 0 bases, with 15 bases spanning the gap. The length of the CDR3 is 15 residues. The V gene's germline CDR1 is MDHEN and CDR2 SYDVKM. CDR3 in amino acids: CASSRAPTTSYEQYF. In DNA form, the CDR3 reads TGTGCCAGCAGCCGAGCCCCTACCACCTCCTACGAGCAGTACTTC.